This TCR beta chain was recovered during a study of blood T cell repertoires in COVID-19. Study background: Samples of COVID-19 (acute and convalescent) were obtained from the United States, Italy and Spain. The cDNA or gDNA used as material had been derived from T cells, B-cell-depleted T cells, or PBMCs.

In the original processing: Reference gene primer amplification yielded estimated nucleated cell counts. TCRdb keeps only in-frame clones here, not all; method: immunoSEQ multiplex PCR. V, J and clone size are those of that table, while D and trimming were read from the DNA. The data show about 180,000 clones, about 85% seen once. The CDR3 spans 15 residues. The germline gives CDR1 SGHTA, CDR2 FQGNSA. V dropped 0 bases and J dropped 5 bases, with 11 bases sitting between them. A Seattle source enrolled patients during active infection and followed them longitudinally. The clonotype comes from a man aged 80 or over with COVID-19, enrolled during active disease. V usage is TRBV7-2 and J usage is TRBJ1-5; D ambiguous. Source material: peripheral blood. The CDR3 bases are TGTGCCAGCAGCTTAGCTAGTACAGCCGATCAGCCCCAGCATTTT. This encodes CASSLASTADQPQHF. The whole variable domain, remainder taken from reference TRBV7-2 and TRBJ1-5, is GAGVSQSPSNKVTEKGKDVELRCDPISGHTALYWYRQSLGQGLEFLIYFQGNSAPDKSGLPSDRFSAERTGGSVSTLTIQRTQQEDSAVYLCASSLASTADQPQHFGDGTRLSIL.